Presented here are 27 T cell receptor beta chains from one specimen sequenced in a study of T cell clones after liver transplantation. Method: immunoSEQ multiplex PCR; TCRdb's copy keeps in-frame clones and lacks some. Seen here are 70,000 to 85,000 clones, under 90% observed once, and the top ten hold about 0.6%. Here the sequenced sample was CD4+ T cells from blood, taken before liver transplant. These receptors were taken from a human donor who received a liver transplant.

V is TRBV30 and J is TRBJ1-2; D not resolved. Trimming took 3 bases from V and 5 from J, leaving 22 bases between them. The germline V gene has CDR1 GTSNPN and CDR2 SVGIG (reference sequence). The CDR3 has 16 amino acids. CDR3 nucleotides: TGTGCCTGGAGCCCTTGGGCGAGGGCCATTGGGTATGGCTACACCTTC. Translation gives CAWSPWARAIGYGYTF.

CDR3 nucleotides: TGTGCCAGCTCCCCACCGACTAGCGGGAGCGTAGATACGCAGTATTTT. It encodes CASSPPTSGSVDTQYF. V usage is TRBV9 and J usage is TRBJ2-3; TRBD2 agrees at 12 bases. Germline-derived CDR1 and CDR2 are SGDLS and YYNGEE. The J segment lost 5 bases and the V segment lost 7 bases, leaving 11 bases of the junction unmatched. The CDR3 length is 16 residues.

This chain connects TRBV27 to TRBJ2-2; D unclear. The CDR3 loop spans 14 amino acids. CDR1 is MNHEY, CDR2 SMNVEV, per germline (reference sequence). Between the trimmed V and J ends, which lost 5 bases and 8 bases, there was a span of 15 bases. CDR3 region: CASSRWASLGELFF. As DNA, the CDR3 is TGTGCCAGCAGTAGATGGGCTTCACTGGGGGAGCTGTTTTTT.

Only one count was recorded for this clone. The chain is built from TRBV28 and TRBJ1-2; TRBD1 agrees at 8 bases. This CDR3 has 13 amino acids. Germline V gene lookup returns CDR1 MDHEN and CDR2 SYDVKM. Trimming removed 3 bases from V and 12 bases from J; junction bases left unmatched: 9. CDR3 DNA: TGTGCCAGCAGTTTCAGGGGGCGAGGAACCCACACCTTC. It is translated as CASSFRGRGTHTF.

The chain is built from TRBV7-3 and TRBJ2-5; possibly TRBD1 for D (6 bases). The CDR3 runs 14 residues. The V end was cut by 5 bases, the J end by 2 bases, with 12 bases between. Germline lookup yields CDR1 SGHTA and CDR2 FQGTGA. CDR3 sequence: CASSQQGGQETQYF. The CDR3 DNA follows: TGTGCCAGCAGCCAACAGGGTGGACAAGAGACCCAGTACTTC.

The CDR3: CASSESGAGWADTQYF. CDR3 nucleotides: TGCGCCAGCAGTGAGTCCGGAGCGGGATGGGCAGATACGCAGTATTTT. The chain recombines TRBV10-1 with TRBJ2-3; 7 positions match TRBD2. The CDR3 covers 16 residues. Per the germline V gene, CDR1 is WNHNN and CDR2 is SYGVQD (reference sequence). Trimming removed 0 bases from V and 4 bases from J; junction bases left unmatched: 7.

The chain is built from TRBV11-2 and TRBJ2-7; D is unclear. The germline V gene encodes CDR1 SGHAT and CDR2 FQNNGV. CDR3 length: 17 residues. V was cut by 0 bases and J by 3 bases, with 18 bases left in between. Here the CDR3 DNA reads TGTGCCAGCAGCTTAGAACCCGACTTCCGCGCTATCTACGAGCAGTACTTC. Its protein product is CASSLEPDFRAIYEQYF. Complete variable domain (other parts from reference TRBV11-2 and TRBJ2-7): EAGVAQSPRYKIIEKRQSVAFWCNPISGHATLYWYQQILGQGPKLLIQFQNNGVVDDSQLPKDRFSAERLKGVDSTLKIQPAKLEDSAVYLCASSLEPDFRAIYEQYFGPGTRLTVT.

The chain carries TRBV6-1 and TRBJ1-5; D gene ambiguous. The V and J ends lost 5 bases and 11 bases respectively, with 10 bases between them. This CDR3 has 11 residues. The germline V gene has CDR1 MNHNS and CDR2 SASEGT. CDR3 in DNA: TGTGCCAGCAGTTACACTGGGACCCAGCATTTT. Encoded protein: CASSYTGTQHF.

V is TRBV27 and J is TRBJ1-4, with D hard to call. CDR3 length equals 13 residues. Germline CDR1 and CDR2: MNHEY and SMNVEV (reference sequence). V was cut by 6 bases and J by 7 bases, with 12 bases left in between. CDR3 nucleotide sequence: TGTGCCAGCAGGCAAATTGATGGTGAAAAACTGTTTTTT. This codes for CASRQIDGEKLFF.

This sequence joins TRBV2 and TRBJ2-2; no reliable D call. The CDR3 is made up of 14 amino acids. CDR1 SNHLY and CDR2 FYNNEI come from the germline V gene. Between the trimmed V and J ends, which lost 1 base and 7 bases, there was a span of 10 bases. Here the CDR3 reads CASSEERLSGELFF. The CDR3 nucleotides read TGTGCCAGCAGTGAAGAGAGATTGAGCGGGGAGCTGTTTTTT. The full variable domain, in which reference TRBV2 and TRBJ2-2 provide the parts outside the CDR3, is EPEVTQTPSHQVTQMGQEVILRCVPISNHLYFYWYRQILGQKVEFLVSFYNNEISEKSEIFDDQFSVERPDGSNFTLKIRSTKLEDSAMYFCASSEERLSGELFFGEGSRLTVL.

V is TRBV6-6 and J is TRBJ1-2; D is unresolved. Germline V gives CDR1 MNHNY, CDR2 SVGAGI (reference sequence). V was shortened by 6 bases and J by 4 bases, with 12 bases between the two germline ends. This CDR3 has 13 amino acids. The CDR3 region is CASRGSDGYGYTF. In DNA form, the CDR3 reads TGTGCCAGCAGAGGCAGTGATGGCTATGGCTACACCTTC.

The V and J genes are TRBV28 and TRBJ2-1, with D uncertain. Germline V gene lookup returns CDR1 MDHEN and CDR2 SYDVKM. The CDR3 runs to 13 residues. Trimming cost V 7 bases and J 4 bases, with 11 bases left between them. The CDR3 sequence: CASIATPYNEQFF. In nucleotides, the CDR3 is TGTGCCAGCATCGCCACACCTTACAATGAGCAGTTCTTC. Looking up the rest from reference TRBV28 and TRBJ2-1 gives the full variable domain: DVKVTQSSRYLVKRTGEKVFLECVQDMDHENMFWYRQDPGLGLRLIYFSYDVKMKEKGDIPEGYSVSREKKERFSLILESASTNQTSMYLCASIATPYNEQFFGPGTRLTVL.

The table lists this clone with a few counts. The chain is built from TRBV28 and TRBJ2-7, with D possibly matching TRBD2 (6 bases). The CDR3 loop spans 14 amino acids. Germline V gene lookup returns CDR1 MDHEN and CDR2 SYDVKM. The ends were cut back, 9 bases at V and 3 bases at J, with 18 bases in the middle. The CDR3 DNA reads TGTGCCAGTGGTGCGGGGCGGAGAAACTACGAGCAGTACTTC. Its translation is CASGAGRRNYEQYF.

This clone was seen only a few times. The V gene is TRBV28, the J gene TRBJ1-5; the match to TRBD1 covers 7 bases. Germline V gene sequence: CDR1 MDHEN, CDR2 SYDVKM. V lost 10 bases and J lost 2; bases outside the gene matches: 11. This CDR3 has 15 amino acids. The CDR3 is CATSPATGGNQPQHF. In DNA, the CDR3 is TGTGCCACCAGCCCTGCCACAGGGGGCAATCAGCCCCAGCATTTT.

This sequence joins TRBV28 and TRBJ2-4; D tentatively fits TRBD1 or TRBD2 (5 bases each). V lost 6 bases and J lost 1, with 16 bases in between. This CDR3 is 16 amino acids long. Per germline, CDR1 MDHEN and CDR2 SYDVKM. Written as DNA, the CDR3 is TGTGCCAGCAGAAAGGGTGGGGGTTCGGCCAAAAACATTCAGTACTTC. Its protein is CASRKGGGSAKNIQYF. The variable domain in full, completed from reference TRBV28 and TRBJ2-4, reads DVKVTQSSRYLVKRTGEKVFLECVQDMDHENMFWYRQDPGLGLRLIYFSYDVKMKEKGDIPEGYSVSREKKERFSLILESASTNQTSMYLCASRKGGGSAKNIQYFGAGTRLSVL.

The V and J genes are TRBV15 and TRBJ2-1; D uncertain. Germline CDR1 and CDR2: LNHNV and YYDKDF (reference sequence). The CDR3 extends over 17 amino acids. V was pared by 0 bases and J by 6 bases, with 18 bases between. The CDR3 is CATSRDVAMRTGNEQFF. In DNA form, the CDR3 reads TGTGCCACCAGCAGAGATGTAGCAATGAGAACGGGCAATGAGCAGTTCTTC.

V and J are TRBV2 and TRBJ2-3; D remains ambiguous. The length of the CDR3 is 12 residues. The V gene lost 5 bases and the J gene lost 7 bases, with 10 bases spanning the gap. From germline, CDR1 is SNHLY and CDR2 FYNNEI. The CDR3 region is CASSTLGYTQYF. The CDR3 DNA reads TGTGCCAGCAGTACTCTAGGGTATACGCAGTATTTT.

V and J are TRBV5-8 and TRBJ1-4, with 8 bases lining up with TRBD1. CDR1 and CDR2 from the germline V gene are SGHTS and YDEGEE. The V gene end was trimmed by 0 bases and the J gene end by 5 bases; junction bases not matched to a gene: 0. CDR3 size: 14 residues. As DNA, the CDR3 is TGTGCCAGCAGCTTGGGACAGGGGAATGAAAAACTGTTTTTT. Translating it yields CASSLGQGNEKLFF.

The rearrangement uses TRBV19 and TRBJ2-2; TRBD1 agrees at 8 bases. This CDR3 is built from 18 residues. Germline V gene sequence: CDR1 LNHDA, CDR2 SQIVND (reference sequence). The J segment lost 3 bases and the V segment lost 6 bases, leaving 15 bases of the junction unmatched. DNA of the CDR3: TGTGCCAGTAGCCATAGGGTCACGCAGGGGGCCTACACCGGGGAGCTGTTTTTT. Translation: CASSHRVTQGAYTGELFF. Drawing the rest from reference TRBV19 and TRBJ2-2, the complete variable domain is DGGITQSPKYLFRKEGQNVTLSCEQNLNHDAMYWYRQDPGQGLRLIYYSQIVNDFQKGDIAEGYSVSREKKESFPLTVTSAQKNPTAFYLCASSHRVTQGAYTGELFFGEGSRLTVL.

The rearrangement uses TRBV6-1 and TRBJ1-4; D unclear. The CDR3 covers 16 residues. V was trimmed by 3 bases and J by 0 bases, leaving 11 bases between them. In germline, CDR1 is MNHNS, CDR2 SASEGT. CDR3 loop: CASSELRHATNEKLFF. DNA of the CDR3: TGTGCCAGCAGTGAGTTAAGACACGCAACTAATGAAAAACTGTTTTTT.

V usage is TRBV5-1 and J usage is TRBJ2-1; either TRBD1 or TRBD2 may supply D (5 bases each). CDR3 size: 17 residues. V dropped 3 bases and J dropped 0 bases, with 16 bases sitting between them. The germline V gene has CDR1 SGHRS and CDR2 YFSETQ. CDR3 sequence (DNA): TGCGCCAGCAGCTGGGACGTAGCCCGAAGCTCCTACAATGAGCAGTTCTTC. Its protein is CASSWDVARSSYNEQFF.

This rearrangement joins TRBV19 to TRBJ1-5; D unresolved. CDR3 length: 15 residues. Trimming removed 9 bases at V and 1 base at J, with 16 bases between. Germline CDR1 reads LNHDA; CDR2 reads SQIVND (reference sequence). CDR3 coding DNA: TGTGCCAGCCGACGTCGGGAGGTGAGCAATCAGCCCCAGCATTTT. As protein: CASRRREVSNQPQHF. Drawing the rest from reference TRBV19 and TRBJ1-5, the complete variable domain is DGGITQSPKYLFRKEGQNVTLSCEQNLNHDAMYWYRQDPGQGLRLIYYSQIVNDFQKGDIAEGYSVSREKKESFPLTVTSAQKNPTAFYLCASRRREVSNQPQHFGDGTRLSIL.

V and J are TRBV11-2 and TRBJ2-2; 12 nucleotides agree with TRBD2. This CDR3 has 18 residues. The germline V gene has CDR1 SGHAT and CDR2 FQNNGV. The trim removed 3 bases at V and 5 bases at J, leaving 10 bases unmatched. CDR3 protein: CASSFTSLAGGGTGELFF. DNA of the CDR3: TGTGCCAGCAGCTTTACCTCACTAGCGGGAGGTGGGACCGGGGAGCTGTTTTTT. The complete variable domain, with remaining parts taken from reference TRBV11-2 and TRBJ2-2, reads EAGVAQSPRYKIIEKRQSVAFWCNPISGHATLYWYQQILGQGPKLLIQFQNNGVVDDSQLPKDRFSAERLKGVDSTLKIQPAKLEDSAVYLCASSFTSLAGGGTGELFFGEGSRLTVL.

Comment on this clone: A much larger clone differs by one base, so this may be a read error. This chain joins TRBV5-4 and TRBJ2-2; possibly TRBD2 for D (5 bases). Germline V gene data show CDR1 as SGHNT and CDR2 as YYREEE (reference sequence). The CDR3 extends over 14 amino acids. The V end was cut by 3 bases, the J end by 8 bases, with 14 bases between. The CDR3 DNA reads as TGTGCCAGCAGCTACCGTGAGAGGGCTGGGGAGCTGTTTTTT. Translated: CASSYRERAGELFF.

The chain carries TRBV19 and TRBJ2-1, with TRBD2 matching over 10 bases. Trimming cost V 1 base and J 3 bases; bases outside gene matches: 3. The length of the CDR3 is 16 residues. Germline CDR1 reads LNHDA; CDR2 reads SQIVND (reference sequence). CDR3 nucleotides: TGTGCCAGTAGTATAGGCCGACTAGCGGGCTACAATGAGCAGTTCTTC. It yields the protein CASSIGRLAGYNEQFF.

The chain combines TRBV11-2 with TRBJ1-5; D is ambiguous. Germline lookup yields CDR1 SGHAT and CDR2 FQNNGV. Trimming left V 2 bases short and J 5 bases short, with 10 bases between. The CDR3 contains 14 residues. The CDR3 region is CASSLRLADQPQHF. CDR3 bases: TGTGCCAGCAGCTTACGGCTAGCAGATCAGCCCCAGCATTTT. Supplemented by reference TRBV11-2 and TRBJ1-5, the full variable domain reads EAGVAQSPRYKIIEKRQSVAFWCNPISGHATLYWYQQILGQGPKLLIQFQNNGVVDDSQLPKDRFSAERLKGVDSTLKIQPAKLEDSAVYLCASSLRLADQPQHFGDGTRLSIL.

This chain connects TRBV6-9 to TRBJ1-2; D possibly corresponds to TRBD1 (6 bases). The CDR3 runs 13 residues. Trimming pared 2 bases from V and 3 bases from J, leaving 7 bases between. Per germline, CDR1 MNHGY and CDR2 SVAAGI. The DNA for the CDR3 is TGTGCCAGCAGTTATAACAGGGACTATGGCTACACCTTC. Protein: CASSYNRDYGYTF.